These T cell receptor beta chains were read from a single sample in a study of cytomegalovirus exposure and HLA in healthy donors. Using immunoSEQ multiplex PCR, the repertoire was profiled, and TCRdb retains in-frame clones only, with some absent. The repertoire holds tens of thousands of clones, around 75% seen once, with roughly an eighth in the top ten. The sample comprised PBMCs. The receptors were sampled from a man between 70 and 80 years old in good health and CMV-seronegative. The CDR3 runs from the conserved cysteine through the conserved F or W.

>TRBJ1-1|TRBV20-1
CSVTGETEAFF
>TRBJ2-7|TRBV6-5
CASSYSRASYEQYF
>TRBJ2-4|TRBV5-1
CASSSGQDGIQYF
>TRBJ2-7|TRBV6-6
CASSRGTSGYEQYF
>TRBJ2-7|TRBV5-1
CASSSWTGAYEQYF
>TRBJ2-7|TRBV28
CASRLPGQVYEQYF
>TRBJ2-7|TRBV6-5
CASSPPTGGYEQYF
>TRBJ1-1|TRBV20-1
CRPQAGEEAFF
>TRBJ1-2|TRBV28
CASRWTEIEGYTF
>TRBJ1-4|TRBV18
CASSPLTATNEKLFF
>TRBJ2-7|TRBV15
CATKREVPRYEQYF
>TRBJ2-1|TRBV9
CASSPRGSSYNEQFF
>TRBJ2-4|TRBV29-1
CSVERGAKNIQYF
>TRBJ2-1|TRBV7-9
CASSSPGVSYNEQFF
>TRBJ2-5|TRBV6-4
CASSSSGGGETQYF
>TRBJ1-2|TRBV7-2
CASTPTANYGYTF
>TRBJ2-3|TRBV7-9
CASSSGDAGRVDTQYF
>TRBJ2-7|TRBV2
CASSEASQGGSYEQYF
>TRBJ2-3|TRBV4-1
CASTDRPLGISTDTQYF
>TRBJ1-2|TRBV5-5
CASSFDGDYGYTF
>TRBJ1-6|TRBV19
CASSIDEGSPLHF
>TRBJ2-3|TRBV6-1
CASSDVWGQGTDTQYF
>TRBJ1-3|TRBV30
CAWGEGAILDF
>TRBJ2-5|TRBV18
CASSPDRVKETQYF
>TRBJ2-1|TRBV21-1
CASSTSPYNEQFF
>TRBJ1-5|TRBV6-4
CAGAEKVGGQPQHF
>TRBJ1-4|TRBV5-1
CASSGTDNEKLFF
>TRBJ1-1|TRBV6-1
CAGRDRGTLGAFF
>TRBJ2-1|TRBV18
CASLAGGTYNEQFF
>TRBJ2-1|TRBV4-1
CASSLSIAGASYNEQFF
>TRBJ2-7|TRBV18
CASSPLARGSLEQYF
>TRBJ2-7|TRBV19
CATKKSGRGTYEQYF
>TRBJ2-1|TRBV14
CASSTRGGGYNEQFF
>TRBJ1-4|TRBV7-2
CASSLGGVANEKLFF
>TRBJ2-5|TRBV5-1
CASSGEQGAKTQYF
>TRBJ2-5|TRBV5-1
CASSLAPPRTSGFVAQKQETQYF
>TRBJ2-3|TRBV7-7
CASSSGSGDTQYF
>TRBJ1-2|TRBV30
CAWSVLGRANYGYTF
>TRBJ1-4|TRBV5-4
CASSLNTPGNEKLFF
>TRBJ1-1|TRBV6-5
CASSFTENTEAFF
>TRBJ1-5|TRBV30
CAWSPRRGGQPQHF
>TRBJ1-2|TRBV5-1
CASSLKIGENYGYTF
>TRBJ2-7|TRBV4-3
CASSQDRATFYEQYF
>TRBJ2-6|TRBV6-6
CASISDRSGANVLTF
>TRBJ2-5|TRBV7-6
CASSLGASGSGGTQYF
>TRBJ1-5|TRBV5-4
CASSQLAGDNQPQHF
>TRBJ2-2|TRBV7-8
CASSVIAGDTGELFF
>TRBJ2-1|TRBV19
CASRLAAYNEQFF
>TRBJ2-2|TRBV2
CASRPEVTGELFF
>TRBJ1-6|TRBV6-5
CASSYRENSPLHF